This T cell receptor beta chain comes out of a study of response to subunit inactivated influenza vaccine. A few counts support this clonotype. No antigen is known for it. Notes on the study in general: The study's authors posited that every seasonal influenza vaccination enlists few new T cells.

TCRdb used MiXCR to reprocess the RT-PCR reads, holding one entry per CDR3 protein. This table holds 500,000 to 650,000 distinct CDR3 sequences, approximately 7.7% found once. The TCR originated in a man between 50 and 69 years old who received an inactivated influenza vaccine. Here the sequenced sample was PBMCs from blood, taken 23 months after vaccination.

CDR3 in DNA: TGTGCCGGGGGACCCCGTCAACCACTCGGTGAGCAGTTCTTC. Protein: CAGGPRQPLGEQFF. This sequence joins TRBV10-3 and TRBJ2-1; perhaps D is TRBD1 or TRBD2 (5 bases each). The V and J ends lost 11 bases and 9 bases respectively, with 23 bases between them. Germline V gene lookup returns CDR1 ENHRY and CDR2 SYGVKD. The CDR3 runs to 14 residues.